This T cell receptor (beta chain) was identified in a study of shared clonotypes between healthy human individuals. Concerning this clone: Its antigen is unidentified.

Overall study results and limits: Of the naive CD4 clonotypes, around 4.8% were shared across a handful of donors.

Repertoires were generated with immunoSEQ multiplex PCR, while TCRdb's copy carries only in-frame clones and drops some. The sample shows around 1.1 million clones, around 78% of them seen only once. CDR1 and CDR2 from the germline V gene are MDHEN and SYDVKM. V was shortened by 0 bases and J by 6 bases, with 15 bases between the two germline ends. The CDR3 is made up of 15 amino acids. The chain employs TRBV28 and TRBJ2-7; D gene uncertain. Sequencing was performed on memory CD4+ T cells from PBMCs. Indicated subset: CD45RA-negative fraction. The TCR comes from a man between 18 and 35 years old in good health. Some clones in this sample may be carry-over from other donors' samples. CDR3: CASSLWQVRNSEQYF. The CDR3 DNA sequence: TGTGCCAGCAGTTTATGGCAGGTTCGGAACTCCGAGCAGTACTTC.